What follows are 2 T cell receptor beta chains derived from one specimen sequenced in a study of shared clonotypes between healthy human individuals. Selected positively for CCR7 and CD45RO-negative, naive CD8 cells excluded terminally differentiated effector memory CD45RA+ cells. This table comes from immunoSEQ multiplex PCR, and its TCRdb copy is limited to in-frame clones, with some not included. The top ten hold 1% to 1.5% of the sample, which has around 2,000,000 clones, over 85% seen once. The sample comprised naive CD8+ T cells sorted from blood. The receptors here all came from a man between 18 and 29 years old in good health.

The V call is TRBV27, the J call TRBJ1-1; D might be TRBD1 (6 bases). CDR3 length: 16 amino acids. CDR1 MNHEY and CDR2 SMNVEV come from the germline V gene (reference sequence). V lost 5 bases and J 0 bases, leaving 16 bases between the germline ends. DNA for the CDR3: TGTGCCAGCAGTACCCGGGACATTCTTATGAACACTGAAGCTTTCTTT. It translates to CASSTRDILMNTEAFF.

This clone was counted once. The CDR3 region is CASSFGATPSNSPLHF. The CDR3 DNA sequence: TGTGCCAGCAGCTTCGGAGCAACTCCTTCCAATTCACCCCTCCACTTT. The rearrangement links TRBV7-6 to TRBJ1-6, with no clear D. Germline-derived CDR1 and CDR2 are SGHVS and FNYEAQ. This CDR3 contains 16 residues. V was pared by 3 bases and J by 7 bases, with 16 bases between.